The 20 T cell receptor beta chains presented below share a single source sample, sequenced in a study of blood T cell repertoires in COVID-19. Measured with immunoSEQ multiplex PCR; TCRdb has only the in-frame clones, and not every one. The sample includes about 130,000 clones, approximately 81% seen only once; the top ten take less than 6.5%. Sequenced sample: peripheral blood. The receptors were sampled from a man aged 60 to 69 with acute or convalescent COVID-19.

This chain joins TRBV2 and TRBJ1-1; TRBD1 matches 7 bases. The germline V gene encodes CDR1 SNHLY and CDR2 FYNNEI. This CDR3 comprises 14 residues. After removal of 6 bases from V and 2 bases from J, the junction contained 6 bases not matched to a gene. DNA of the CDR3: TGTGCCAGCAGGAGACGGGACAGCAACACTGAAGCTTTCTTT. It codes for CASRRRDSNTEAFF.

This chain connects TRBV19 to TRBJ2-3; TRBD1 is a possible D gene (5 bases). The CDR3 covers 17 residues. The V and J ends lost 6 bases and 1 base respectively, with 20 bases between them. The germline V gene encodes CDR1 LNHDA and CDR2 SQIVND (reference sequence). CDR3 sequence (DNA): TGTGCCAGTAGCGCCTCCGTGTCTAGGGGTGGCACAGATACGCAGTATTTT. The encoded protein is CASSASVSRGGTDTQYF. The whole variable domain, remainder taken from reference TRBV19 and TRBJ2-3, is DGGITQSPKYLFRKEGQNVTLSCEQNLNHDAMYWYRQDPGQGLRLIYYSQIVNDFQKGDIAEGYSVSREKKESFPLTVTSAQKNPTAFYLCASSASVSRGGTDTQYFGPGTRLTVL.

The rearrangement joins TRBV6-5 to TRBJ2-1; TRBD2 matches 8 bases. V was clipped by 4 bases and J by 9 bases; unmatched bases: 11. The CDR3 sequence is 15 residues long. Germline-derived CDR1 and CDR2 are MNHEY and SVGAGI. The CDR3 DNA follows: TGTGCCAGCAGTTCACATAGCGGGACCTTTGGTGAGCAGTTCTTC. It yields the protein CASSSHSGTFGEQFF.

The chain joins TRBV13 to TRBJ1-1; 10 bases match TRBD1. The length of the CDR3 is 15 residues. Looked up from germline, CDR1 is PRHDT and CDR2 is FYEKMQ (reference sequence). V dropped 4 bases and J dropped 3; count of bases not matched to a gene: 5. The CDR3 region has the DNA TGTGCCAGCAGCTCACCCGGGACAGGGGACACTGAAGCTTTCTTT. It yields the protein CASSSPGTGDTEAFF.

The rearrangement joins TRBV7-8 to TRBJ1-2, with 7 bases identical to TRBD1. J gave up 0 bases and V 1 base, and 8 bases lay outside the gene matches. The CDR3 spans 17 residues. Germline V lookup: CDR1 SGHVS, CDR2 FQNEAQ. The CDR3 sequence is CASSLVVRQGANYGYTF. The CDR3 DNA follows: TGTGCCAGCAGCTTAGTGGTGCGGCAGGGGGCTAACTATGGCTACACCTTC. The full variable domain, in which reference TRBV7-8 and TRBJ1-2 provide the parts outside the CDR3, is GAGVSQSPRYKVAKRGQDVALRCDPISGHVSLFWYQQALGQGPEFLTYFQNEAQLDKSGLPSDRFFAERPEGSVSTLKIQRTQQEDSAVYLCASSLVVRQGANYGYTFGSGTRLTVV.

The genes are TRBV12-3 or TRBV12-4 and TRBJ2-4, with D maybe TRBD2 (6 bases). The ends were cut back, 6 bases at V and 14 bases at J, with 11 bases in the middle. The CDR3 spans 10 residues. The CDR3 DNA reads as TGTGCCAGCAGGCGGGACTCTAAGTACTTC. Its protein is CASRRDSKYF.

The rearrangement links TRBV5-1 to TRBJ2-7; 11 nucleotides line up with TRBD2. The CDR3 contains 15 residues. Trimming at V came to 4 bases and at J to 6 bases, leaving 9 bases not matched to a gene. CDR1 is SGHRS, CDR2 YFSETQ, per germline. For the CDR3, the DNA is TGCGCCAGCAGCGACTTACTAGCGGGGGTCGGCGAGCAGTACTTC. Translation: CASSDLLAGVGEQYF. The full variable domain, completed using reference TRBV5-1 and TRBJ2-7, is KAGVTQTPRYLIKTRGQQVTLSCSPISGHRSVSWYQQTPGQGLQFLFEYFSETQRNKGNFPGRFSGRQFSNSRSEMNVSTLELGDSALYLCASSDLLAGVGEQYFGPGTRLTVT.

The chain couples TRBV28 to TRBJ2-7, with 7 positions matching TRBD2. This CDR3 spans 14 amino acids. CDR1 and CDR2 from the germline V gene are MDHEN and SYDVKM. Losses at the gene ends were 3 bases for V and 1 base for J; bases not matched to a gene: 3. The CDR3 spells CASSFGGMSYEQYF. For the CDR3, the DNA is TGTGCCAGCAGTTTCGGGGGGATGTCCTACGAGCAGTACTTC.

The chain recombines TRBV7-2 with TRBJ1-3, with D tentatively TRBD1 (5 bases). V dropped 1 base and J dropped 0 bases, with 7 bases sitting between them. The V gene's germline CDR1 is SGHTA and CDR2 FQGNSA. The length of the CDR3 is 15 residues. The chain's CDR3 is CASSLDRTSGNTIYF. CDR3 sequence (DNA): TGTGCCAGCAGCTTAGACAGGACCTCTGGAAACACCATATATTTT.

The V and J genes are TRBV5-1 and TRBJ2-3, with TRBD1 as a possible D gene (5 bases). CDR1 and CDR2 (germline): SGHRS, YFSETQ. The germline V and J ends were trimmed by 4 bases and 5 bases, with 11 bases remaining between them. The length of the CDR3 is 13 residues. The CDR3 loop is CASSRLRGDTQYF. CDR3 in DNA: TGCGCCAGCAGCAGATTAAGGGGAGATACGCAGTATTTT. The whole variable domain, remainder taken from reference TRBV5-1 and TRBJ2-3, is KAGVTQTPRYLIKTRGQQVTLSCSPISGHRSVSWYQQTPGQGLQFLFEYFSETQRNKGNFPGRFSGRQFSNSRSEMNVSTLELGDSALYLCASSRLRGDTQYFGPGTRLTVL.

This clone was seen a few times. The rearrangement uses TRBV18 and TRBJ2-3; 9 positions match TRBD1. Germline trimming cut 3 bases from V and 5 bases from J; bases unmatched to any gene: 6. The CDR3 is 15 amino acids. CDR1 and CDR2 from the germline V gene are KGHSH and LQKENI. The CDR3 DNA follows: TGTGCCAGCTCACCGACGGGACAGGGAGGAGATACGCAGTATTTT. Protein: CASSPTGQGGDTQYF.

This chain joins TRBV5-6 and TRBJ2-7, with D tentatively TRBD2 (5 bases). Germline V lookup: CDR1 SGHDT, CDR2 YYEEEE. This CDR3 has 13 residues. The ends were cut back, 1 base at V and 6 bases at J, with 11 bases in the middle. The CDR3 DNA is TGTGCCAGCAGCTTGACTAGGCCCTCCGAGCAGTACTTC. Translated, it gives CASSLTRPSEQYF.

V and J are TRBV7-2 and TRBJ1-6; a weak D match, TRBD1 (5 bases). Germline CDR1 is SGHTA and CDR2 is FQGNSA. This CDR3 has 14 residues. V was cut by 2 bases and J by 10 bases, with 12 bases left in between. In DNA form, the CDR3 reads TGTGCCAGCAGCTTATCCAACCGGGGGTCACCCCTCCACTTT. It specifies CASSLSNRGSPLHF.

This rearrangement joins TRBV2 to TRBJ1-2; tentatively, D is TRBD1 (5 bases). This CDR3 is 14 amino acids long. The germline V gene has CDR1 SNHLY and CDR2 FYNNEI. Trimming shortened V by 7 bases and J by 7 bases, and 19 bases separated the two germline ends. CDR3 loop: CASTPLGQGAGYTF. In DNA, the CDR3 is TGTGCCAGCACCCCCTTGGGCCAGGGCGCTGGCTACACCTTC. Combining the CDR3 with reference TRBV2 and TRBJ1-2 gives the whole variable domain EPEVTQTPSHQVTQMGQEVILRCVPISNHLYFYWYRQILGQKVEFLVSFYNNEISEKSEIFDDQFSVERPDGSNFTLKIRSTKLEDSAMYFCASTPLGQGAGYTFGSGTRLTVV.

The chain has TRBV12-3 or TRBV12-4 and TRBJ2-7; perhaps TRBD2 as D (6 bases). The V end was cut by 9 bases, the J end by 4 bases, with 10 bases between. This CDR3 region has 11 residues. The CDR3 is CASSREYEQYF. CDR3 coding DNA: TGTGCCAGTAGTCGGGAGTACGAGCAGTACTTC.

The rearrangement links TRBV4-1 to TRBJ2-3; possible D gene TRBD2, 6 bases. Trimming took 4 bases from V and 0 from J, leaving 26 bases between them. Germline V gene sequence: CDR1 MGHRA, CDR2 YSYEKL. The CDR3 consists of 20 residues. The CDR3 nucleotides are TGCGCCAGCAGCCGTGGGGGGAGCGGTGGCGGGACCTCTAGCACAGATACGCAGTATTTT. This sequence encodes CASSRGGSGGGTSSTDTQYF.

V gene TRBV30 combines with J gene TRBJ1-2, with D possibly being TRBD1 (6 bases). This CDR3 spans 13 amino acids. V lost 5 bases and J lost 8, with 18 bases in between. CDR1 is GTSNPN, CDR2 SVGIG, per germline (reference sequence). CDR3 DNA: TGTGCCTGGGAGCTCCAGGGGAGCCGCGGCTACACCTTC. It specifies CAWELQGSRGYTF.

The rearrangement uses TRBV5-1 and TRBJ2-7; D gene uncertain. The ends were cut back, 6 bases at V and 4 bases at J, with 11 bases in the middle. Germline CDR1 is SGHRS and CDR2 is YFSETQ. CDR3 length equals 12 residues. The CDR3 protein is CASNPAIYEQYF. CDR3 in DNA: TGCGCCAGCAACCCAGCGATTTACGAGCAGTACTTC.

The V gene is TRBV6-5, the J gene TRBJ1-1, with no clear D. This CDR3 is 15 amino acids long. Deletions cut 2 bases from V and 3 bases from J, with 13 bases between. CDR1 and CDR2 (germline): MNHEY, SVGAGI. CDR3 protein: CASSYPFEGDTEAFF. The CDR3, as DNA: TGTGCCAGCAGTTACCCGTTTGAGGGAGACACTGAAGCTTTCTTT.

V gene TRBV6-5 combines with J gene TRBJ2-7, with D perhaps TRBD1 (6 bases). V shed 6 bases and J shed 1 base, with 13 bases lying between them. There are 14 residues in the CDR3. Germline lookup yields CDR1 MNHEY and CDR2 SVGAGI. CDR3 protein: CASRNADSSYEQYF. In DNA, the CDR3 is TGTGCCAGCAGAAACGCGGACAGTTCCTACGAGCAGTACTTC.